Each of the 20 T cell receptor beta chains below was sequenced from the same sample in a study of T cell responses to AZD1222 COVID-19 vaccine (dated by TCRdb to the early 2020s). Reading the label with the study, this specimen's time point is: about 28 days (+/-7) after the second vaccine dose. The protocol used for the library was the immunoSEQ multiplex PCR assay. Sourced from immuneACCESS, this table was stored by TCRdb with only in-frame sequences that have V and J called. A share of the clones is absent; for the studies checked, an unresolved V gene accounts for under half, and the remainder has no known explanation. Here the sample has around 99,000 clones; approximately 87% occur a single time. Less than 4.5% of the sample is held by the ten biggest clonotypes. The starting material was peripheral blood, obtained 28 days after the second AZD1222 dose. Every receptor here comes from an adult who received the AZD1222 COVID-19 vaccine.

The rearrangement links TRBV19 to TRBJ2-2, with D hard to call. This CDR3 contains 13 residues. The V gene lost 7 bases and the J gene lost 6 bases, with 12 bases spanning the gap. Germline assignment: CDR1 LNHDA and CDR2 SQIVND (reference sequence). The DNA for the CDR3 is TGTGCCAGTACTATCGGGTTTTCCGGGGAGCTGTTTTTT. Its protein product is CASTIGFSGELFF.

The chain employs TRBV29-1 and TRBJ2-2; possible D gene TRBD1, 5 bases. CDR1 is SQVTM and CDR2 is ANQGSEA in the germline V gene. The CDR3 is made up of 14 amino acids. Trimming stripped 7 bases from V and 4 bases from J, with 16 bases between. CDR3 coding DNA: TGCAGCGCCCACGGTCCAAGGGGCACCGGGGAGCTGTTTTTT. Its translation: CSAHGPRGTGELFF.

V usage is TRBV27 and J usage is TRBJ2-3; 10 bases align to TRBD2. J was trimmed by 6 bases and V by 6 bases; bases with no gene match: 12. CDR3 length equals 16 residues. The germline V gene encodes CDR1 MNHEY and CDR2 SMNVEV (reference sequence). CDR3 DNA: TGTGCCAGCAGCCTCGGACTAGCGGTCCATGTTGATACGCAGTATTTT. It is translated as CASSLGLAVHVDTQYF.

The chain couples TRBV14 to TRBJ2-7, with D tentatively TRBD2 (6 bases). V dropped 0 bases and J dropped 4 bases, with 10 bases sitting between them. CDR3 length: 14 amino acids. The germline V gene has CDR1 SGHDN and CDR2 FVKESK. The CDR3 here is CASSQDLGGYEQYF. The CDR3 nucleotides read TGTGCCAGCAGCCAAGACCTCGGGGGATACGAGCAGTACTTC.

Only one count was recorded for this clone. The chain carries TRBV4-3 and TRBJ1-2; D is unclear. Germline V CDR1 and CDR2: LGHNA, YSLEER. This CDR3 is built from 16 residues. V was cut by 0 bases and J by 4 bases, with 15 bases left in between. CDR3 sequence: CASSQELHLDFYGYTF. DNA for the CDR3: TGCGCCAGCAGCCAAGAATTGCATCTCGACTTCTATGGCTACACCTTC.

The rearrangement links TRBV18 to TRBJ1-1, with a possible D match to TRBD1 (6 bases). V gave up 2 bases and J gave up 0 bases, with 10 bases separating them. Per germline, CDR1 KGHSH and CDR2 LQKENI. This CDR3 comprises 15 residues. CDR3: CASSPYRELNTEAFF. DNA of the CDR3: TGTGCCAGCTCACCATACAGGGAACTGAACACTGAAGCTTTCTTT.

This clone was seen only a few times. V and J are TRBV6-5 and TRBJ2-7, with D possibly TRBD1 on 5 matching bases. CDR3 length equals 13 residues. Germline values: CDR1 MNHEY, CDR2 SVGAGI. V dropped 5 bases and J dropped 3 bases, with 11 bases sitting between them. The CDR3 reads CASSQDTFYEQYF. For the CDR3, the DNA is TGTGCCAGCAGTCAGGACACATTCTACGAGCAGTACTTC.

V gene TRBV7-2 combines with J gene TRBJ2-4; D uncertain. V was clipped by 0 bases and J by 7 bases, with 7 bases between them. The CDR3 is 13 amino acids. CDR1 is SGHTA, CDR2 FQGNSA, per germline. The CDR3 protein is CASSLALDNIQYF. The CDR3 nucleotides read TGTGCCAGCAGCTTAGCGTTGGATAACATTCAGTACTTC.

This clone has just one count. The genes are TRBV5-6 and TRBJ2-1; D gene ambiguous. V was trimmed by 0 bases and J by 4 bases, leaving 5 bases between them. The CDR3 contains 13 residues. In germline, CDR1 is SGHDT, CDR2 YYEEEE. CDR3 residues: CASSLVSYNEQFF. For the CDR3, the DNA is TGTGCCAGCAGCTTGGTCTCGTACAATGAGCAGTTCTTC.

DNA of the CDR3: TGCGCCAGCAGCCAAGAGCTGGGCTATGGCTACACCTTC. Its translation: CASSQELGYGYTF. The rearrangement uses TRBV4-3 and TRBJ1-2; D gene unclear. The V end was cut by 0 bases, the J end by 4 bases, with 6 bases between. CDR1 and CDR2 (germline): LGHNA, YSLEER. This CDR3 is 13 amino acids long.

The table lists this clone with a few counts. The chain links TRBV7-3 to TRBJ1-6, with 9 bases matching TRBD1. The germline CDR1 and CDR2 sequences are SGHTA and FQGTGA. V gave up 4 bases and J gave up 4 bases; unmatched junction bases: 2. The CDR3 runs to 15 residues. The CDR3 sequence is CASSSGTGYNSPLHF. For the CDR3, the DNA is TGTGCCAGCAGCTCCGGGACAGGGTATAATTCACCCCTCCACTTT.

The chain joins TRBV30 to TRBJ2-4; weak D call: TRBD1 (5 bases). The ends were cut back, 5 bases at V and 0 bases at J, with 11 bases in the middle. There are 14 residues in the CDR3. Germline V gene sequence: CDR1 GTSNPN, CDR2 SVGIG (reference sequence). The CDR3 DNA is TGTGCCTGGGACAGTCTGCTAGCCAAAAACATTCAGTACTTC. It is translated as CAWDSLLAKNIQYF.

The chain employs TRBV3-1 (or the pseudogene TRBV3-2) and TRBJ1-2; tentative D call: TRBD1 (6 bases). Trimming removed 1 base at V and 3 bases at J, with 18 bases between. Germline loops: CDR1 LGHDT, CDR2 YNNKEL (reference sequence). This CDR3 comprises 17 residues. The CDR3 bases are TGTGCCAGCAGCCAAGCCCCGGGAAGGGACATCTACTATGGCTACACCTTC. Amino acid sequence: CASSQAPGRDIYYGYTF.

The genes are TRBV19 and TRBJ1-5; D is undetermined. The CDR3 extends over 13 amino acids. The V gene's germline CDR1 is LNHDA and CDR2 SQIVND (reference sequence). With 5 bases removed from V and 6 bases from J, the gap between germline ends came to 11 bases. CDR3 loop: CASSGDEGQPQHF. DNA of the CDR3: TGTGCCAGTAGTGGTGACGAGGGTCAGCCCCAGCATTTT.

Note on this clone: The same CDR3 can be traced to other DNA sequences in this sample. J is TRBJ2-7 and V is TRBV3-1 (or the pseudogene TRBV3-2); D remains unclear. Germline V lookup: CDR1 LGHDT, CDR2 YNNKEL (reference sequence). Trimming took 5 bases from V and 3 from J, leaving 11 bases between them. The CDR3 consists of 13 residues. The CDR3 is CASSLRDNYEQYF. CDR3 DNA: TGTGCCAGCAGCTTACGAGACAACTACGAGCAGTACTTC.

The V gene is TRBV7-3, the J gene TRBJ2-7; D is perhaps TRBD1 or TRBD2 (5 bases each). The CDR3 runs to 10 residues. V dropped 8 bases and J dropped 4 bases, with 6 bases sitting between them. The V gene's germline CDR1 is SGHTA and CDR2 FQGTGA. The CDR3, as DNA: TGTGCCAGCGAGGGGTACGAGCAGTACTTC. Translating gives CASEGYEQYF.

The CDR3 reads CASSQGPYEQYF. DNA of the CDR3: TGTGCCAGCAGCCAGGGTCCCTACGAGCAGTACTTC. This rearrangement joins TRBV7-9 to TRBJ2-7; weak D call: TRBD1 (5 bases). Trimming left V 5 bases short and J 2 bases short, with 7 bases between. The CDR3 consists of 12 residues. The V gene's germline CDR1 is SEHNR and CDR2 FQNEAQ (reference sequence). The entire variable domain, with the rest obtained from reference TRBV7-9 and TRBJ2-7, is as follows: DTGVSQNPRHKITKRGQNVTFRCDPISEHNRLYWYRQTLGQGPEFLTYFQNEAQLEKSRLLSDRFSAERPKGSFSTLEIQRTEQGDSAMYLCASSQGPYEQYFGPGTRLTVT.

This clone has just a few counts. The chain joins TRBV2 to TRBJ2-2; 8 bases match TRBD2. Unmatched junction bases numbered 9, after V lost 7 bases and J lost 5 bases. The CDR3 is 15 residues long. CDR1 is SNHLY, CDR2 FYNNEI, per germline. The chain's CDR3 is CASIRSGSGTGELFF. The CDR3 DNA reads TGTGCCAGCATCAGGAGCGGGAGTGGTACCGGGGAGCTGTTTTTT.

This chain uses TRBV24-1 with TRBJ1-3, with TRBD1 as a possible D gene (5 bases). Germline V gene data show CDR1 as KGHDR and CDR2 as SFDVKD. The CDR3 is 13 amino acids. Deletions cut 4 bases from V and 4 bases from J, with 7 bases between. CDR3 in DNA: TGTGCCACCAGTGAGACAGCAGGAAACACCATATATTTT. It codes for CATSETAGNTIYF.

Only one count was recorded for this clone. The V gene is TRBV6-2 or TRBV6-3, the J gene TRBJ2-1, with D perhaps TRBD2 (7 bases). The CDR3 totals 15 residues. Deletions cut 2 bases from V and 7 bases from J, with 15 bases between. Germline-derived CDR1 and CDR2 are MNHEY and SVGEGT. The CDR3 spells CASSYDEGGWNEQFF. The CDR3 coding sequence is TGTGCCAGCAGTTACGACGAGGGGGGGTGGAATGAGCAGTTCTTC.